This TCR beta chain was captured by sequencing in a study of T cell repertoires in cytomegalovirus infection. Background on the study: Based on public TCR beta signatures, there were indications of CMV infection and of a matching HLA type.

On this clonotype itself: Its cognate antigen is unknown.

General study findings and limits: Cumulative public TCR beta family frequency identified carriers of CMV plus the relevant HLA.

From the reads, TCRdb called clonotypes with MiXCR, one entry per CDR3 protein. The table records about 320,000 distinct CDR3 sequences, more than 9% of them present only once. The receptor comes from a human donor in good health (CMV status not recorded). Some clones in this sample may be carry-over from other donors' samples. Sample: PBMCs.

CDR3: CASSTNEGGYSNQPQHF. The DNA for the CDR3 is TGTGCCAGCAGTACCAATGAGGGAGGCTATAGCAATCAGCCCCAGCATTTT. The chain links TRBV6-2 or TRBV6-3 to TRBJ1-5; D not resolved. V was shortened by 5 bases and J by 0 bases, with 17 bases between the two germline ends. This CDR3 has 17 residues. Germline V gene data show CDR1 as MNHEY and CDR2 as SVGEGT.